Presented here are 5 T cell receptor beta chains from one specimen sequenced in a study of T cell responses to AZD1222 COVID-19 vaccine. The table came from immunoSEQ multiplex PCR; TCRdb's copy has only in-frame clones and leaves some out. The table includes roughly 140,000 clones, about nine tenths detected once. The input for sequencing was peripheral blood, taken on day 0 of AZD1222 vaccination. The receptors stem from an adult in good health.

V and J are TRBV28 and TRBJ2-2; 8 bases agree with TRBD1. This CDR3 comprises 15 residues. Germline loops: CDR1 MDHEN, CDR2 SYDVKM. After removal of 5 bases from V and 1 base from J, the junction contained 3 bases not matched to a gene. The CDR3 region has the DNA TGTGCCAGCAGTGTGGACAGGGTGAACACCGGGGAGCTGTTTTTT. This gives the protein CASSVDRVNTGELFF.

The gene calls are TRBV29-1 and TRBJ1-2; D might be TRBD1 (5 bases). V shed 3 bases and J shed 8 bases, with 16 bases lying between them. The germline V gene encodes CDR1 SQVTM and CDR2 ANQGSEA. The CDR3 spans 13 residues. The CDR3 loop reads CSVEGGTGLGYTF. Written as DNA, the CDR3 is TGCAGCGTTGAGGGCGGTACAGGACTAGGCTACACCTTC.

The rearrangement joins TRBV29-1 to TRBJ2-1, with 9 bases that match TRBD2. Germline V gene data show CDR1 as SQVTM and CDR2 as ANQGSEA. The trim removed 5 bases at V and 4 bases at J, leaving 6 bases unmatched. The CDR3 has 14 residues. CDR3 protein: CSVCQREAYNEQFF. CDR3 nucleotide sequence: TGCAGCGTTTGCCAGCGGGAGGCTTACAATGAGCAGTTCTTC.

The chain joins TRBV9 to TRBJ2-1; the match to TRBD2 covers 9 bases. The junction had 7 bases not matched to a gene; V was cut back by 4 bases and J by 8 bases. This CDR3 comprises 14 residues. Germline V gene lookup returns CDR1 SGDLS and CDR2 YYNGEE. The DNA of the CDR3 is TGTGCCAGCAGCCCTAGCGGGATTGGGGATGAGCAGTTCTTC. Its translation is CASSPSGIGDEQFF. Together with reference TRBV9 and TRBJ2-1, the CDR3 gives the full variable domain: DSGVTQTPKHLITATGQRVTLRCSPRSGDLSVYWYQQSLDQGLQFLIQYYNGEERAKGNILERFSAQQFPDLHSELNLSSLELGDSALYFCASSPSGIGDEQFFGPGTRLTVL.

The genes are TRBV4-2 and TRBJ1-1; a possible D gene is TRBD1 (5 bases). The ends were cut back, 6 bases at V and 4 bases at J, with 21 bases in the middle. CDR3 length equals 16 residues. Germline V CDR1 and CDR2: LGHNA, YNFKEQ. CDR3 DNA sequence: TGTGCCAGCAGGGGGTTACAGGCCCGGCCGTCCACTGAAGCTTTCTTT. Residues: CASRGLQARPSTEAFF.